Following are 16 T cell receptor delta chains from one sample sequenced in a study of gamma-delta T cells after stem cell transplantation. TCRdb applied CATT to the RT-PCR reads for clone calling. The sample yields several thousand delta-chain clones, about 1.9% seen once. Sample: gamma-delta T cells. The receptors come from a human donor. It is not recorded whose cells these are; they may come from a transplant donor.

This clone counts as medium-sized. CDR3 sequence reads: CACDAILGDTRTDKLIF. CDR3 DNA sequence: TGTGCCTGTGACGCCATACTGGGGGATACGCGGACCGATAAACTCATCTTT. The V gene is TRDV2, the J gene TRDJ1, with 13 bases identical to TRDD3. Trimming took 3 bases from V and 2 from J; bases not matched to a gene: 8. The CDR3 runs to 17 residues. CDR1 is GEAIGNYY, CDR2 EKD, per germline.

By frequency in the sample, this clone is medium-sized (0.01 to 0.1%). Other DNA sequences within the sample encode an identical CDR3. The chain employs TRDV2 and TRDJ1; 7 nucleotides agree with TRDD3. The CDR3 is made up of 18 amino acids. V trimming: 0 bases; J trimming: 0 bases; junction bases outside the gene matches: 12. Germline V lookup: CDR1 GEAIGNYY, CDR2 EKD. The CDR3 region is CACDTPLGVPLYTDKLIF. CDR3 nucleotide sequence: TGTGCCTGTGACACCCCCCTGGGGGTCCCATTGTACACCGATAAACTCATCTTT.

The V and J genes are TRDV2 and TRDJ1, with 12 bases lining up with TRDD3. The CDR3 contains 16 residues. CDR1 GEAIGNYY and CDR2 EKD come from the germline V gene. J gave up 0 bases and V 3 bases, and 4 bases lay outside the gene matches. CDR3 region: CACDLLGDTNTDKLIF. The DNA for the CDR3 is TGTGCCTGTGACCTACTGGGGGATACCAACACCGATAAACTCATCTTT.

This clone was seen only a few times. This sequence joins TRDV2 and TRDJ1; TRDD3 aligns across 9 bases. This CDR3 has 16 amino acids. The germline CDR1 and CDR2 sequences are GEAIGNYY and EKD. V lost 7 bases and J lost 0; bases outside the gene matches: 11. CDR3 in DNA: TGTGCCTGCGATCTACTGGGGGACGCGTACACCGATAAACTCATCTTT. It translates to CACDLLGDAYTDKLIF.

This clone was observed a handful of times. The genes are TRDV2 and TRDJ1, with 9 positions matching TRDD3. J lost 0 bases, V lost 2 bases, and 6 bases had no gene match. CDR3 length: 16 residues. The germline V gene has CDR1 GEAIGNYY and CDR2 EKD. Here the CDR3 DNA reads TGTGCCTGTGACAGACTGGGGGACCTAAACACCGATAAACTCATCTTT. Translating gives CACDRLGDLNTDKLIF.

This clone was observed a handful of times. This may stem from a read error, because a much larger clone lies one nucleotide away. The chain is built from TRDV2 and TRDJ1, with TRDD3 matching 11 bases. This CDR3 contains 21 residues. Germline V lookup: CDR1 GEAIGNYY, CDR2 EKD. The trim removed 5 bases at V and 1 base at J, leaving 23 bases unmatched. CDR3 amino acids: CACGPLGPPMGDTRSTDKLIF. In DNA form, the CDR3 reads TGTGCCTGTGGCCCCCTAGGTCCCCCAATGGGGGATACGCGGAGCACCGATAAACTCATCTTT.

Remarks on this clone: With only one base between it and a far larger clone, this is likely a read error. The J gene is TRDJ1, the V gene TRDV2, with D uncertain. This CDR3 is 15 amino acids long. Germline V gene sequence: CDR1 GEAIGNYY, CDR2 EKD. The chain's CDR3 is CACDTVDRRGDRLIF. Written as DNA, the CDR3 is TGTGCCTGTGACACCGTCGACCGACGGGGCGATAGACTCATCTTT.

This rearrangement joins TRDV2 to TRDJ1, with 11 bases aligning to TRDD3. The CDR3 has 14 amino acids. In germline, CDR1 is GEAIGNYY, CDR2 EKD. CDR3 sequence (DNA): TGTTCTGGGATGGGGGATACGCGGACCGATAAACTCATCTTT. As protein: CSGMGDTRTDKLIF.

Turning to this clone: Other nucleotide sequences from this sample produce the same CDR3. The CDR3 nucleotides are TGTGCTCTTGGGGACAGGCCTTCCTACGTCCGGTGGGGGATTGATAAACTCATCTTT. This translates into CALGDRPSYVRWGIDKLIF. The gene calls are TRDV1 and TRDJ1; tentative D call: TRDD2 (9 bases). The germline V gene has CDR1 TSWWSYY and CDR2 QGS. The CDR3 has 19 residues. V lost 3 bases to trimming and J lost 5 bases, with 28 bases between them.

This clone is labeled medium-sized. The rearrangement joins TRDV2 to TRDJ1, with TRDD3 matching 12 bases. This CDR3 spans 19 amino acids. The V segment lost 0 bases and the J segment 2 bases; nucleotides outside the gene matches: 12. CDR1 and CDR2 from the germline V gene are GEAIGNYY and EKD. The CDR3 region has the DNA TGTGCCTGTGACACCGTTACTGGGGGATACCCCAAGCCGACCGATAAACTCATCTTT. This encodes CACDTVTGGYPKPTDKLIF.

Worth noting for this clone: This may arise from a read error, as a much more abundant clone is one base away. The same CDR3 can be traced to other DNA sequences in this sample. The chain employs TRDV2 and TRDJ1; 11 nucleotides agree with TRDD3. The length of the CDR3 is 16 residues. The junction had 4 bases not matched to a gene; V was cut back by 1 base and J by 1 base. Germline V gene sequence: CDR1 GEAIGNYY, CDR2 EKD. The CDR3 nucleotides read TGTGCCTGTGACACTGTTGGGGGATACGCCACCGATAAACTCATCTTT. Its protein is CACDTVGGYATDKLIF.

The chain employs TRDV2 and TRDJ1, with 10 bases identical to TRDD3. This CDR3 comprises 16 residues. The J segment lost 0 bases and the V segment lost 3 bases, leaving 6 bases of the junction unmatched. The germline V gene has CDR1 GEAIGNYY and CDR2 EKD. CDR3 sequence reads: CACDVLGDYDTDKLIF. CDR3 nucleotide sequence: TGTGCCTGTGACGTACTGGGGGATTACGACACCGATAAACTCATCTTT.

This clone has just a few counts. A far larger clone is only one base removed, so a read error is likely. The sample holds other DNA sequences that translate to the same CDR3. The chain combines TRDV2 with TRDJ1; 7 nucleotides match TRDD3. Germline lookup yields CDR1 GEAIGNYY and CDR2 EKD. The CDR3 runs 21 residues. The CDR3 region is CACDTVDPLGGGPPYTDKLIF. CDR3 in DNA: TGTGCTTGTGACACCGTGGATCCCCTTGGTGGGGGACCTCCCTACACCGATAAACTCATCTTT.

On this clone itself: With a much larger clone just one base away, this may be a read error. This chain uses TRDV2 with TRDJ1; D is undetermined. Per the germline V gene, CDR1 is GEAIGNYY and CDR2 is EKD. The CDR3 runs to 16 residues. The germline V and J ends were trimmed by 3 bases and 0 bases, with 16 bases remaining between them. Here the CDR3 DNA reads TGTGCCTGTGACTCCGTTGGTGGTCCGTACACCGATAAACTCATCTTT. Its translation: CACDSVGGPYTDKLIF.

This clone has more than one count but fewer than ten. A clone one base away is much larger, so this may be a read error. Other DNA sequences of this sample code for an identical CDR3. V gene TRDV2 combines with J gene TRDJ3, with TRDD3 matching 9 bases. The V gene's germline CDR1 is GEAIGNYY and CDR2 EKD. Trimming took 3 bases from V and 0 from J; bases not matched to a gene: 17. The CDR3 is 22 amino acids. CDR3 residues: CACDYPSRTGGLSSWDTRQMFF. The DNA for the CDR3 is TGTGCCTGTGACTACCCATCGCGTACTGGGGGACTAAGCTCCTGGGACACCCGACAGATGTTTTTC.

This clone is categorized as medium-sized. The rearrangement uses TRDV2 and TRDJ1; 11 positions agree with TRDD3. Germline V gene lookup returns CDR1 GEAIGNYY and CDR2 EKD. The CDR3 is 17 residues long. J lost 5 bases, V lost 3 bases, and 13 bases had no gene match. This CDR3 is CACDPVGTGGYADKLIF. In nucleotides, the CDR3 is TGTGCCTGTGACCCCGTCGGTACTGGGGGATATGCTGATAAACTCATCTTT.